This TCR beta chain was retrieved from a study of regulatory T cells in long-lasting Graves disease. Many counts were recorded for this clonotype. The antigen is unknown. According to the study, TCR beta libraries were built with iRepertoire HTBI primers and CDR3-region Arm-PCR. Using its own MiXCR run on the multiplex PCR reads, TCRdb lists one record per CDR3 protein. The data contain approximately 360,000 distinct CDR3 sequences, 10% to 15% of them singletons. This sample's time point: newly diagnosed GD, antithyroid drugs for less than 3 months. The TCR library used RNA extracted from PBMCs. The CDR3 totals 15 residues. Germline CDR1 and CDR2: LNHNV and YYDKDF (reference sequence). V lost 0 bases to trimming and J lost 5 bases; unmatched junction nucleotides: 4. The study's findings and limits: Persistent disease was characterized by preferential usage of TRBV28, TRBJ1-2 and TRBJ2-5.

The sample also formed part of further work on T cells in Graves' hyperthyroidism and ophthalmopathy.

The chain joins TRBV15 to TRBJ2-1; the match to TRBD2 covers 7 bases. The clonotype was recovered from a woman under 30 with Graves disease. The sample in question was peripheral blood mononuclear cells (PBMCs), obtained at new diagnosis, from a patient treated with antithyroid drugs. CDR3 nucleotide sequence: TGTGCCACCAGCAGAGAAGTAGCGGGTAACAATGAGCAGTTCTTC. This translates into CATSREVAGNNEQFF.